The 25 T cell receptor beta chains reported below all come from one sample, sequenced in a study of blood T cell repertoires in COVID-19. The data were produced by immunoSEQ multiplex PCR, yet TCRdb's version contains in-frame clones alone and is incomplete. The sample consists of 200,000 to 250,000 clones, 80% to 90% of them appearing once. The sequencing sample was made of PBMCs or T cells enriched from blood (not recorded which). The source is a man between 50 and 59 years old who had been exposed to COVID-19.

The chain carries TRBV6-5 and TRBJ2-1, with D perhaps TRBD2 (6 bases). The CDR3 is 14 residues long. CDR1 is MNHEY and CDR2 is SVGAGI in the germline V gene. V was pared by 0 bases and J by 8 bases, with 11 bases between. Here the CDR3 reads CASSYSASVHEQFF. The CDR3 nucleotides read TGTGCCAGCAGTTACTCGGCTAGCGTCCATGAGCAGTTCTTC.

This clone was recorded many times. The CDR3 DNA is TGCGCCAGCAGCCAAGATAGGGAGGGGGAGTATGGCTACACCTTC. This gives the protein CASSQDREGEYGYTF. This chain joins TRBV4-1 and TRBJ1-2; D may be TRBD1 (6 bases). The CDR3 sequence is 15 residues long. The germline V gene encodes CDR1 MGHRA and CDR2 YSYEKL. V was trimmed by 0 bases and J by 5 bases, leaving 13 bases between them.

The V gene is TRBV29-1, the J gene TRBJ2-7; a possible D gene is TRBD1 (5 bases). V shed 3 bases and J shed 2 bases, with 8 bases lying between them. CDR1 is SQVTM and CDR2 is ANQGSEA in the germline V gene. The CDR3 loop spans 12 amino acids. CDR3 in amino acids: CSVEDIAYEQYF. The CDR3, as DNA: TGCAGCGTTGAGGACATTGCCTACGAGCAGTACTTC.

Of note for this clone: One end of the junction varies from germline; a read error may be responsible. CDR3 region: CASSIYRGTANVF. For the CDR3, the DNA is TGTGCCAGCAGTATTTATAGGGGGACGGCAAACGTCTTC. The chain links TRBV28 to TRBJ2-7; the D gene is possibly TRBD1 (6 bases). Germline V gives CDR1 MDHEN, CDR2 SYDVKM. The CDR3 runs 13 residues. The whole variable domain, remainder taken from reference TRBV28 and TRBJ2-7, is DVKVTQSSRYLVKRTGEKVFLECVQDMDHENMFWYRQDPGLGLRLIYFSYDVKMKEKGDIPEGYSVSREKKERFSLILESASTNQTSMYLCASSIYRGTANVFGPGTRLTVT.

CDR3 DNA sequence: TGTGCCAGCAGCAGGGACAGGGGCAACACTGAAGCTTTCTTT. Amino acids: CASSRDRGNTEAFF. The chain has TRBV5-4 and TRBJ1-1; 10 positions agree with TRBD1. With V trimmed by 4 bases and J by 2 bases, 2 bases remained unmatched. In germline, CDR1 is SGHNT, CDR2 YYREEE (reference sequence). This CDR3 has 14 residues.

CDR3 region: CASSPAGKRNTEAFF. The CDR3 coding sequence is TGCGCCAGCAGTCCGGCGGGCAAAAGGAACACTGAAGCTTTCTTT. The chain uses TRBV10-1 and TRBJ1-1; D uncertain. Germline V gene data show CDR1 as WNHNN and CDR2 as SYGVQD (reference sequence). The germline V and J ends were trimmed by 5 bases and 1 base, with 14 bases remaining between them. The CDR3 runs 15 residues.

This clone was recorded only once. The chain uses TRBV9 and TRBJ1-5, with a weak D call TRBD1 (5 bases). Trimming left V 2 bases short and J 4 bases short, with 13 bases between. CDR1 SGDLS and CDR2 YYNGEE come from the germline V gene. The length of the CDR3 is 15 residues. The CDR3 region is CASSVSGDVNQPQHF. CDR3 nucleotides: TGTGCCAGCAGCGTCAGCGGGGACGTTAATCAGCCCCAGCATTTT.

The chain recombines TRBV10-3 with TRBJ2-1; weak D call: TRBD2 (5 bases). This CDR3 region has 14 residues. Trimming removed 7 bases at V and 0 bases at J, with 10 bases between. The V gene's germline CDR1 is ENHRY and CDR2 SYGVKD. The CDR3 nucleotides read TGTGCCATCAAACGGGGAGACTCCTACAATGAGCAGTTCTTC. The encoded protein is CAIKRGDSYNEQFF.

This rearrangement joins TRBV10-1 to TRBJ1-3, with D perhaps TRBD1 (6 bases). The CDR3 totals 17 residues. Germline V lookup: CDR1 WNHNN, CDR2 SYGVQD (reference sequence). V lost 0 bases to trimming and J lost 1 base, with 13 bases between them. The CDR3 protein is CASSESTGRRSGNTIYF. The DNA of the CDR3 is TGCGCCAGCAGTGAGTCGACAGGACGGCGGTCTGGAAACACCATATATTTT.

The chain recombines TRBV19 with TRBJ2-3; the D is unclear. This CDR3 has 14 amino acids. V was shortened by 1 base and J by 2 bases, with 7 bases between the two germline ends. Germline V gene sequence: CDR1 LNHDA, CDR2 SQIVND (reference sequence). Written as DNA, the CDR3 is TGTGCCAGTAGTATAGTCCCCCACACAGATACGCAGTATTTT. Its translation: CASSIVPHTDTQYF.

The rearrangement joins TRBV13 to TRBJ1-2, with 7 bases aligning to TRBD1. The trim removed 4 bases at V and 3 bases at J, leaving 14 bases unmatched. Germline V lookup: CDR1 PRHDT, CDR2 FYEKMQ (reference sequence). CDR3 size: 17 residues. As DNA, the CDR3 is TGTGCCAGCAGCTCCCGAAGAAGGCAGGGGGATGACTATGGCTACACCTTC. It codes for CASSSRRRQGDDYGYTF.

This clone turned up a few times. The chain employs TRBV2 and TRBJ1-1; 8 bases align to TRBD1. Per germline, CDR1 SNHLY and CDR2 FYNNEI. The CDR3 contains 15 residues. Losses at the gene ends were 6 bases for V and 4 bases for J; bases not matched to a gene: 10. The CDR3, as DNA: TGTGCCAGCAGGGCGGACAGGGCTTTCGGCACTGAAGCTTTCTTT. Its translation is CASRADRAFGTEAFF.

The chain recombines TRBV18 with TRBJ1-1, with D perhaps matching TRBD1 (5 bases). This CDR3 is 16 amino acids long. Per germline, CDR1 KGHSH and CDR2 LQKENI. V lost 2 bases, J lost 3 bases, and 16 bases lay in between. CDR3 residues: CASSPMGGGTDTEAFF. Written as DNA, the CDR3 is TGTGCCAGCTCACCAATGGGCGGGGGTACGGACACTGAAGCTTTCTTT.

The chain carries TRBV28 and TRBJ2-7; 9 bases fit TRBD2. Losses at the gene ends were 2 bases for V and 1 base for J; bases not matched to a gene: 6. Germline V gene sequence: CDR1 MDHEN, CDR2 SYDVKM. The CDR3 is 16 amino acids. CDR3 in DNA: TGTGCCAGCAGTTTAGGGGGACTAGCAGGTTCCTACGAGCAGTACGTC. The encoded protein is CASSLGGLAGSYEQYV.

The chain links TRBV6-5 to TRBJ1-1; D is undetermined. The CDR3 covers 14 residues. In germline, CDR1 is MNHEY, CDR2 SVGAGI. V was clipped by 6 bases and J by 4 bases, with 15 bases between them. CDR3 amino acids: CASSQPGGVTEAFF. The CDR3 bases are TGTGCCAGCAGCCAACCCGGCGGGGTCACTGAAGCTTTCTTT.

This chain links TRBV9 with TRBJ2-5; 8 bases are a match to TRBD2. Germline values: CDR1 SGDLS, CDR2 YYNGEE. V was clipped by 0 bases and J by 1 base; unmatched bases: 2. The CDR3 spans 15 residues. DNA for the CDR3: TGTGCCAGCAGCGTAGGTAGCGGGGTCCAAGAGACCCAGTACTTC. Its protein product is CASSVGSGVQETQYF.

A single count supports this clone. This chain uses TRBV7-3 with TRBJ2-3, with 8 bases lining up with TRBD1. Per germline, CDR1 SGHTA and CDR2 FQGTGA. The length of the CDR3 is 14 residues. After removal of 5 bases from V and 0 bases from J, the junction contained 1 base not matched to a gene. The CDR3 DNA follows: TGTGCCAGCAGCAGACAGGGGAGCACAGATACGCAGTATTTT. Protein sequence: CASSRQGSTDTQYF.

The chain uses TRBV12-3 or TRBV12-4 and TRBJ2-5; D possibly corresponds to TRBD2 (6 bases). Trimming shortened V by 5 bases and J by 2 bases, and 9 bases separated the two germline ends. This CDR3 is 13 amino acids long. The CDR3 coding sequence is TGTGCCAGCAGTCGGGACTTACAAGAGACCCAGTACTTC. Protein product: CASSRDLQETQYF.

The chain recombines TRBV28 with TRBJ1-5; D unclear. V was shortened by 4 bases and J by 9 bases, with 16 bases between the two germline ends. CDR1 is MDHEN, CDR2 SYDVKM, per germline. This CDR3 has 14 residues. CDR3 amino acids: CASSWTGGLRPQHF. In DNA form, the CDR3 reads TGTGCCAGCAGTTGGACGGGAGGATTACGGCCCCAGCATTTT.

V and J are TRBV2 and TRBJ1-4, with 9 bases lining up with TRBD1. Trimming cost V 1 base and J 11 bases; bases outside gene matches: 8. There are 15 residues in the CDR3. Germline V gene data show CDR1 as SNHLY and CDR2 as FYNNEI. The CDR3 sequence: CASSEEQTGGNKLFF. The DNA of the CDR3 is TGTGCCAGCAGTGAAGAACAAACAGGGGGCAACAAACTGTTTTTT.

The chain is built from TRBV5-4 and TRBJ2-2, with TRBD1 matching 9 bases. The CDR3 loop spans 17 amino acids. V trimming: 3 bases; J trimming: 2 bases; junction bases outside the gene matches: 8. Germline assignment: CDR1 SGHNT and CDR2 YYREEE (reference sequence). The CDR3 region is CASSSVPGQGNTGELFF. The CDR3 nucleotides are TGTGCCAGCAGCTCCGTCCCGGGACAGGGCAACACCGGGGAGCTGTTTTTT.

The chain has TRBV18 and TRBJ2-7; a weak D match, TRBD1 (6 bases). Between the trimmed V and J ends, which lost 5 bases and 3 bases, there was a span of 17 bases. The CDR3 has 15 amino acids. CDR1 KGHSH and CDR2 LQKENI come from the germline V gene. CDR3 nucleotide sequence: TGTGCCAGCTCAGAGAATCCGGGACACAACTACGAGCAGTACGTC. It specifies CASSENPGHNYEQYV.

This chain uses TRBV19 with TRBJ2-5, with 13 bases that match TRBD2. CDR1 LNHDA and CDR2 SQIVND come from the germline V gene (reference sequence). This CDR3 region has 15 residues. The ends lost 3 bases at V and 4 bases at J; junction bases unmatched: 2. CDR3 amino acids: CASSIRLAGGETQYF. CDR3 DNA sequence: TGTGCCAGTAGTATCCGACTAGCGGGAGGAGAGACCCAGTACTTC.

The chain recombines TRBV11-2 with TRBJ1-5; the D gene is possibly TRBD1 (5 bases). The CDR3 consists of 14 residues. Trimming took off 6 bases at V and 3 bases at J, with 12 bases between the two ends. CDR1 SGHAT and CDR2 FQNNGV come from the germline V gene. The CDR3 sequence: CASSPGIYNQPQHF. CDR3 bases: TGTGCCAGCAGTCCAGGGATCTACAATCAGCCCCAGCATTTT.

In its sample, this clone was seen once. The CDR3 here is CASSQVFPPSGGLSGNTIYF. In nucleotides, the CDR3 is TGTGCCAGCAGCCAAGTTTTTCCACCGAGCGGGGGTCTCTCTGGAAACACCATATATTTT. The chain joins TRBV4-2 to TRBJ1-3; D perhaps matches TRBD1 (5 bases). V lost 1 base to trimming and J lost 0 bases, with 22 bases between them. Looked up from germline, CDR1 is LGHNA and CDR2 is YNFKEQ. The CDR3 length is 20 residues.